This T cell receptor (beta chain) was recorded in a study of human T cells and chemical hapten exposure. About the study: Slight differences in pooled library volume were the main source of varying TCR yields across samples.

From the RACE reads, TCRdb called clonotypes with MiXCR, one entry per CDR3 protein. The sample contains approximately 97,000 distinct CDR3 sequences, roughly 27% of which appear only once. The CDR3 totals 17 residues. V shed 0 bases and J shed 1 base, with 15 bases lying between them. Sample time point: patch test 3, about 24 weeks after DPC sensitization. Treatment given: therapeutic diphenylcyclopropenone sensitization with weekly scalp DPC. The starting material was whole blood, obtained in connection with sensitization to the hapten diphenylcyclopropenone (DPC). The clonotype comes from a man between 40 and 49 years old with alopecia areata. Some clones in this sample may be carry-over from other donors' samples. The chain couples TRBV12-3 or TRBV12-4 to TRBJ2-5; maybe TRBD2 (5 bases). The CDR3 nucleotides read TGTGCCAGCAGTTTAGCCCTACGGGGTGGAACCCAAGAGACCCAGTACTTC. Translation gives CASSLALRGGTQETQYF.